This passage covers 3 T cell receptor beta chains from one sample sequenced in a study of blood T cells in healthy people across ages. A J-beta primer mix and a sample-barcoded 5' primer were used in a second PCR of about 7 to 12 cycles. TCRdb reprocessed the 5' RACE reads via MiXCR and lists one record per CDR3 protein. In the table there are about 730,000 distinct CDR3 sequences, approximately 39% of which are singletons. The specimen sequenced was blood. Receptors were obtained from a woman aged 60-70 years in good health.

V gene TRBV7-2 combines with J gene TRBJ2-1, with D perhaps matching TRBD1 (6 bases). This CDR3 comprises 16 residues. V was clipped by 2 bases and J by 6 bases, with 17 bases between them. The germline CDR1 and CDR2 sequences are SGHTA and FQGNSA. The CDR3 DNA follows: TGTGCCAGCAGCTTAACAGGGACATGGGGAACCAATGAGCAGTTCTTC. It is translated as CASSLTGTWGTNEQFF.

CDR3 in amino acids: CASSVEGGGGVRTDTQYF. The CDR3 nucleotides read TGTGCCAGCAGCGTAGAAGGGGGGGGAGGGGTTAGGACAGATACGCAGTATTTT. The chain combines TRBV9 with TRBJ2-3; tentatively, D is TRBD2 (7 bases). Trimming left V 0 bases short and J 3 bases short, with 20 bases between. Germline CDR1 and CDR2: SGDLS and YYNGEE. The CDR3 runs 18 residues.

This clonotype showed up many times. The J gene is TRBJ2-1, the V gene TRBV10-3; the match to TRBD2 covers 12 bases. The CDR3 is 15 residues long. CDR1 and CDR2 (germline): ENHRY, SYGVKD. The trim removed 5 bases at V and 8 bases at J, leaving 7 bases unmatched. This CDR3 reads CAISFLAGGRDEQFF. The CDR3 DNA reads TGTGCCATCAGTTTTCTAGCGGGAGGGCGCGATGAGCAGTTCTTC.